Each of the 24 T cell receptor beta chains below was sequenced from the same sample in a study of lymphopenia after photon versus proton radiotherapy. The assay was immunoSEQ multiplex PCR, and TCRdb's table has in-frame clones only and misses some. The profile covers over 40,000 clones, with 92% appearing a single time and over 15% taken by the ten largest. The sample consisted of peripheral blood, taken from a patient treated with photon-based radiotherapy. The receptors come from a woman aged 40 to 50 with cholangiocarcinoma.

The chain couples TRBV6-5 to TRBJ1-3, with 8 nucleotides matching TRBD1. This CDR3 contains 16 residues. The ends lost 2 bases at V and 2 bases at J; junction bases unmatched: 5. Germline V CDR1 and CDR2: MNHEY, SVGAGI. The CDR3 DNA sequence: TGTGCCAGCAGTTACACCGGACAGGGTCCTGGAAACACCATATATTTT. It codes for CASSYTGQGPGNTIYF.

This clone appeared once. This chain uses TRBV10-2 with TRBJ2-3; 8 bases fit TRBD2. This CDR3 contains 18 residues. Germline-derived CDR1 and CDR2 are WSHSY and SAAADI. V lost 5 bases to trimming and J lost 1 base; unmatched junction nucleotides: 14. CDR3 sequence reads: CASSRERRGAHRTDTQYF. For the CDR3, the DNA is TGCGCCAGCAGTCGGGAGAGGCGGGGGGCCCATCGCACAGATACGCAGTATTTT.

The chain is built from TRBV18 and TRBJ1-4; 11 nucleotides match TRBD1. Germline CDR1 and CDR2: KGHSH and LQKENI. V was pared by 1 base and J by 0 bases, with 4 bases of the junction left unmatched. The CDR3 contains 18 residues. This chain's CDR3 is CASSPQPGQGATNEKLFF. The CDR3 nucleotides read TGTGCCAGCTCACCACAACCGGGACAGGGGGCAACTAATGAAAAACTGTTTTTT. Together with reference TRBV18 and TRBJ1-4, the CDR3 gives the full variable domain: NAGVMQNPRHLVRRRGQEARLRCSPMKGHSHVYWYRQLPEEGLKFMVYLQKENIIDESGMPKERFSAEFPKEGPSILRIQQVVRGDSAAYFCASSPQPGQGATNEKLFFGSGTQLSVL.

V is TRBV30 and J is TRBJ2-7; D possibly corresponds to TRBD1 (5 bases). Trimming pared 4 bases from V and 2 bases from J, leaving 15 bases between. Germline V gene sequence: CDR1 GTSNPN, CDR2 SVGIG (reference sequence). There are 14 residues in the CDR3. The CDR3 reads CAWTAGWGTYEQYF. The CDR3 region has the DNA TGTGCCTGGACCGCAGGGTGGGGTACCTACGAGCAGTACTTC.

The gene calls are TRBV9 and TRBJ1-4, with D hard to call. The germline V gene encodes CDR1 SGDLS and CDR2 YYNGEE. The germline V and J ends were trimmed by 3 bases and 8 bases, with 14 bases remaining between them. The CDR3 has 14 amino acids. CDR3 nucleotide sequence: TGTGCCAGCAGCGCGTTCGGAGGGAACGAAAAACTGTTTTTT. This codes for CASSAFGGNEKLFF. Full variable domain (remainder filled in from reference TRBV9 and TRBJ1-4): DSGVTQTPKHLITATGQRVTLRCSPRSGDLSVYWYQQSLDQGLQFLIQYYNGEERAKGNILERFSAQQFPDLHSELNLSSLELGDSALYFCASSAFGGNEKLFFGSGTQLSVL.

This chain joins TRBV2 and TRBJ1-5; 10 bases are shared with TRBD1. V lost 6 bases and J lost 3; bases outside the gene matches: 5. Germline lookup yields CDR1 SNHLY and CDR2 FYNNEI. The CDR3 has 15 amino acids. The CDR3 coding sequence is TGTGCCAGCAGCTCCGGGACAGGGGTCAATCAGCCCCAGCATTTT. Translation gives CASSSGTGVNQPQHF.

The chain couples TRBV6-5 to TRBJ1-1; 7 bases are a match to TRBD1. With 1 base clipped from V and 1 base from J, the junction kept 3 bases outside the gene matches. Per germline, CDR1 MNHEY and CDR2 SVGAGI. CDR3 length equals 15 residues. CDR3 nucleotide sequence: TGTGCCAGCAGTTACTTGGACAGGCGGAACACTGAAGCTTTCTTT. Amino acids: CASSYLDRRNTEAFF.

The rearrangement joins TRBV5-1 to TRBJ1-1, with TRBD1 as a possible D gene (5 bases). Per the germline V gene, CDR1 is SGHRS and CDR2 is YFSETQ. V was trimmed by 5 bases and J by 2 bases, leaving 13 bases between them. This CDR3 is 14 amino acids long. The CDR3 DNA follows: TGCGCCAGCAGATCAACAGGCTACAACACTGAAGCTTTCTTT. Translation gives CASRSTGYNTEAFF.

The chain couples TRBV5-1 to TRBJ1-2; TRBD1 matches 7 bases. The CDR3 is made up of 14 amino acids. Germline-derived CDR1 and CDR2 are SGHRS and YFSETQ. Unmatched junction bases numbered 4, after V lost 1 base and J lost 4 bases. CDR3 nucleotide sequence: TGCGCCAGCAGCTTGACGGGGGACAGCTATGGCTACACCTTC. Protein product: CASSLTGDSYGYTF. Together with reference TRBV5-1 and TRBJ1-2, the CDR3 gives the full variable domain: KAGVTQTPRYLIKTRGQQVTLSCSPISGHRSVSWYQQTPGQGLQFLFEYFSETQRNKGNFPGRFSGRQFSNSRSEMNVSTLELGDSALYLCASSLTGDSYGYTFGSGTRLTVV.

V gene TRBV6-1 combines with J gene TRBJ2-7, with a tentative D call TRBD1 (5 bases). Between the trimmed V and J ends, which lost 3 bases and 1 base, there was a span of 13 bases. In germline, CDR1 is MNHNS, CDR2 SASEGT. The CDR3 runs to 15 residues. The CDR3 reads CASSELSTVSYEQYF. CDR3 DNA sequence: TGTGCCAGCAGTGAGCTCTCGACAGTGTCCTACGAGCAGTACTTC.

The gene calls are TRBV6-6 and TRBJ1-2; no reliable D call. Looked up from germline, CDR1 is MNHNY and CDR2 is SVGAGI (reference sequence). The V and J ends lost 4 bases and 3 bases respectively, with 12 bases between them. The CDR3 extends over 14 amino acids. In DNA form, the CDR3 reads TGTGCCAGCAGTTTAGGACGGGCCGACTATGGCTACACCTTC. The encoded protein is CASSLGRADYGYTF.

The chain uses TRBV5-8 and TRBJ2-7; D might be TRBD1 or TRBD2, each matching 5 bases. The CDR3 has 16 amino acids. Germline V gives CDR1 SGHTS, CDR2 YDEGEE. The V end lost 1 base, the J end lost 3 bases, and 17 bases lay between the germline ends. The CDR3, as DNA: TGTGCCAGCAGCTTGTTGGGGACGGAATTTAACTACGAGCAGTACTTC. This translates into CASSLLGTEFNYEQYF.

V is TRBV6-1 and J is TRBJ2-5; D is undetermined. Germline V gene lookup returns CDR1 MNHNS and CDR2 SASEGT. Trimming removed 6 bases from V and 2 bases from J, with 7 bases in between. The CDR3 is 12 residues long. CDR3 coding DNA: TGTGCCAGCAGCGGCACTCAAGAGACCCAGTACTTC. This sequence encodes CASSGTQETQYF.

The chain is built from TRBV30 and TRBJ2-1; the D is unclear. CDR1 is GTSNPN and CDR2 is SVGIG in the germline V gene (reference sequence). The V and J ends lost 6 bases and 9 bases respectively, with 24 bases between them. This CDR3 comprises 15 residues. CDR3 DNA: TGTGCCTGCCAGTCTTGGGCAGGAATGTTCGGTGAGCAGTTCTTC. Its translation is CACQSWAGMFGEQFF.

The J gene is TRBJ1-2, the V gene TRBV28, with no clear D. Germline values: CDR1 MDHEN, CDR2 SYDVKM. V lost 3 bases and J 8 bases, leaving 13 bases between the germline ends. This CDR3 contains 13 residues. The CDR3, as DNA: TGTGCCAGCAGTTTTATTGGGGAAGCCGGCTACACCTTC. It encodes CASSFIGEAGYTF.

The chain combines TRBV29-1 with TRBJ1-1, with 7 bases matching TRBD1. The CDR3 consists of 13 residues. Germline CDR1 is SQVTM and CDR2 is ANQGSEA. Trimming at V came to 6 bases and at J to 4 bases, leaving 8 bases not matched to a gene. The CDR3 sequence is CSVTRGYGTEAFF. The CDR3, as DNA: TGCAGCGTCACCAGGGGGTACGGCACTGAAGCTTTCTTT.

This clone came up once. The CDR3 DNA sequence: TGTGCCTGGAGTCCACGATTGGGTAATGAGCAGTTCTTC. Its protein product is CAWSPRLGNEQFF. This chain joins TRBV30 and TRBJ2-1; D remains unclear. Trimming left V 2 bases short and J 7 bases short, with 12 bases between. CDR3 length: 13 residues. Germline V gene data show CDR1 as GTSNPN and CDR2 as SVGIG (reference sequence).

The chain combines TRBV5-4 with TRBJ1-2; D is perhaps TRBD1 (5 bases). The V end was cut by 1 base, the J end by 7 bases, with 11 bases between. This CDR3 is built from 13 residues. Germline V lookup: CDR1 SGHNT, CDR2 YYREEE (reference sequence). In DNA form, the CDR3 reads TGTGCCAGCAGCTTGCGGCAGGGTCTTGGCTACACCTTC. Translated, it gives CASSLRQGLGYTF.

The rearrangement joins TRBV15 to TRBJ1-1, with 10 bases fitting TRBD1. Germline V lookup: CDR1 LNHNV, CDR2 YYDKDF (reference sequence). The CDR3 runs 15 residues. Trimming cost V 4 bases and J 0 bases; bases outside gene matches: 2. CDR3 coding DNA: TGTGCCACCAGCACCGACAGGGGGCTGAACACTGAAGCTTTCTTT. Protein sequence: CATSTDRGLNTEAFF.

This sequence joins TRBV7-9 and TRBJ2-1; 11 bases match TRBD2. J lost 3 bases, V lost 5 bases, and 6 bases had no gene match. CDR1 is SEHNR, CDR2 FQNEAQ, per germline (reference sequence). The CDR3 totals 16 residues. CDR3 nucleotide sequence: TGTGCCAGCAGCACGGGACTAGCGGTGCTCTACAATGAGCAGTTCTTC. It encodes CASSTGLAVLYNEQFF.

The chain employs TRBV12-5 and TRBJ2-7; unclear D gene. Germline V lookup: CDR1 LGHNT, CDR2 FRNRAP. The length of the CDR3 is 14 residues. V was pared by 1 base and J by 3 bases, with 10 bases between. CDR3 residues: CASGLGEALYEQYF. The DNA for the CDR3 is TGTGCTAGTGGTTTGGGGGAAGCGCTCTACGAGCAGTACTTC.

The DNA for the CDR3 is TGTGCCAGCAGAGACTCGAACACCGGGGAGCTGTTTTTT. This gives the protein CASRDSNTGELFF. The V call is TRBV6-1, the J call TRBJ2-2; D is unclear. The CDR3 consists of 13 residues. Trimming removed 6 bases at V and 0 bases at J, with 5 bases between. CDR1 and CDR2 from the germline V gene are MNHNS and SASEGT.

A note on this clone: The germline gene is not matched at one end of the junction; a read error may be the cause. This chain links TRBV6-1 with TRBJ1-1; tentative D call: TRBD1 (6 bases). The CDR3 is made up of 15 amino acids. Germline V gene data show CDR1 as MNHNS and CDR2 as SASEGT. The CDR3: CVSSGGYREHTEAFF. CDR3 sequence (DNA): TGTGTCAGCAGTGGGGGGTACAGGGAGCACACTGAAGCTTTCTTT.

V and J are TRBV6-1 and TRBJ2-5; D tentatively fits TRBD1 or TRBD2 (6 bases each). The CDR3 runs to 12 residues. Germline CDR1 is MNHNS and CDR2 is SASEGT. Trimming took 11 bases from V and 5 from J, leaving 15 bases between them. The CDR3 protein is CAALGGLETQYF. Here the CDR3 DNA reads TGTGCCGCTCTGGGGGGCCTTGAGACCCAGTACTTC.